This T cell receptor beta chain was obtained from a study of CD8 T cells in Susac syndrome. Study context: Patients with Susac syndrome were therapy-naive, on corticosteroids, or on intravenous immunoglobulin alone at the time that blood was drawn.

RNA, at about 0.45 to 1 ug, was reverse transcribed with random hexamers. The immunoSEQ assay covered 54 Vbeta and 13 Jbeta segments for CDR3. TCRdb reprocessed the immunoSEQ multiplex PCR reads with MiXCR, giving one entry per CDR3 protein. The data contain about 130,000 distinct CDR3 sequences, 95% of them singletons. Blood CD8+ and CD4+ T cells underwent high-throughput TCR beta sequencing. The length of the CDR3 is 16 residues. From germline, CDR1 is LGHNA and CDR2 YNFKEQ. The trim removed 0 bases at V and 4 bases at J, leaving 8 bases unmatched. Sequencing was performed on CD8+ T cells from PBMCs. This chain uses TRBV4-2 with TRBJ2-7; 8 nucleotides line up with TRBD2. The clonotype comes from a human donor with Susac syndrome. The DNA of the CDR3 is TGTGCCAGCAGCCAAGAGATACTAGCGGACGTTTACGAGCAGTACTTC. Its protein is CASSQEILADVYEQYF.